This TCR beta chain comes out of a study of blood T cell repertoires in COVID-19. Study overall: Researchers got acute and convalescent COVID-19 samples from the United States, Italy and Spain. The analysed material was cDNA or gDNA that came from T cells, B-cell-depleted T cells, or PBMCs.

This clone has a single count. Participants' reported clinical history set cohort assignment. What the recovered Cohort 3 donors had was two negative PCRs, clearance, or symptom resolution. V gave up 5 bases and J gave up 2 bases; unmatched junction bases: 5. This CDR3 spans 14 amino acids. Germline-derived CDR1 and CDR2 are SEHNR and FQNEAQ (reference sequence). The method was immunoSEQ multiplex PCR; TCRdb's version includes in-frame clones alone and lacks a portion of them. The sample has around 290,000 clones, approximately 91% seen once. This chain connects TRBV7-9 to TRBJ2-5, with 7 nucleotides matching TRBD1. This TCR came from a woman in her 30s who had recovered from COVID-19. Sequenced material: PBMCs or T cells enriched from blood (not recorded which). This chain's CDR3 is CASSRRDRQETQYF. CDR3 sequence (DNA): TGTGCCAGCAGCCGAAGGGACAGACAAGAGACCCAGTACTTC.